This T cell receptor (beta chain) originates from a study of cytomegalovirus exposure and HLA in healthy donors (TCRdb year 2017). Regarding the complete study: An earlier analysis of roughly 500 of the donors reported 250 to 300 Gb of sequence data and 100 million to 140 million unique TCR beta sequences from about 200 million T cells. An early release that covered some 640 HLA-typed donors contained approximately 290 gigabases of sequencing data and tens of millions of unique TCR sequences. The genetic ancestry cluster associated with self-reported Caucasian donors included 81% of the roughly 410 genotyped donors. The study aimed to test whether cataloging public T cell receptors could reveal signatures of past pathogen exposure. The study used immunosequencing to profile the T cell repertoires of several hundred subjects and linked those repertoires to cytomegalovirus serostatus. Along with the 666-subject first cohort, a separate validation cohort of over 90 different subjects was used. To predict cytomegalovirus infection status, the study combined high-throughput TCR immunosequencing, statistical association of individual TCRs with disease status, and machine learning. A later analysis re-examined previously published TCR beta repertoires from more than 550 donors and added high-resolution HLA genotyping to investigate patterns of TCR occurrence. Rather than drawing on any new phenotypic data, the later analysis identified candidate immune exposures from TCR beta sequences and the way those sequences occurred across donors. In an earlier analysis of a few hundred of the donors, high-throughput TCR beta sequencing was used to judge whether each TCR beta V gene segment behaved as functional or pseudogenic. Alongside the repertoire data, information on donor age, sex, ethnicity and CMV serostatus was compiled. Genome-wide SNP genotypes for about 55% of the roughly 670 donors were used in a later genetic analysis, which treated that subset as a discovery cohort. Every repertoire in the discovery cohort had been generated on one and the same sequencing platform. HLA typing covered class I and class II loci at four-digit resolution. The number of donors typed differed by locus, with about 629-640 for A, B, C, DRB1 and DQB1, around 560 for DQA1, 600 to 610 for DPA1, and some 440 for DPB1. Several DR-DQ haplotypes were treated as single units for association and clustering because of strong linkage in the cohort. Among about 390 genotyped donors of the cohort, an average of approximately 230,000 unique TCR beta nucleotide sequences were sequenced per donor, roughly 20% of them non-productive.

The cohort consisted of hundreds of healthy bone marrow donors. All cohort members were sampled while nominally healthy, although unrecorded immune exposures were likely present. The donor tested CMV seronegative and was one of the 352 seronegative cohort members. Every donor gave a peripheral blood sample, and the peripheral blood mononuclear cells from that sample were used for TCR beta sequencing. Genomic DNA was extracted from the blood cell samples with the Qiagen DNeasy Blood Extraction Kit. To note about this clone: Its cognate antigen has yet to be identified. Base-call qualities are not available, and no considerably larger clone is one nucleotide away.

The full study reports these points: While some public TCRs were present in many individuals, most TCR sequences turned up only very rarely across donors. According to a later analysis, TCR association rates differed among HLA loci, with DRB1 alleles showing the most associated TCRs and HLA-C alleles showing the fewest. In a later analysis, HLA-associated TCR beta chains were found to be more clonally expanded and to have lower generation probabilities than equally common non-associated chains. In both the original and validation cohorts, the classifier was reported to diagnose cytomegalovirus status with high specificity and sensitivity. Roughly uniform sequencing depth across donors was assumed in presence/absence analyses, although this assumption may not hold. In a later analysis, 15,000 to 20,000 TCR beta sequences were associated with specific HLA alleles at a false discovery rate of 0.05. The study gave a list of about 170 TCR beta chains associated with cytomegalovirus. The sequencing pipeline was judged likely to have produced a cluster of highly shared sequence variants as a technical artifact. A further reported finding was that TCR beta sequences accurately predicted the HLA-A and HLA-B alleles for most subjects in the first cohort. HLA typing was unavailable for some donors at each locus, so association tests used only the typed subset. Linkage disequilibrium might explain the correlated functional status among segregating V segments, but an unknown experimental factor could not be excluded. A later genetic analysis reported fewer N-insertions in productive TCRs among donors in an Asian-associated ancestry cluster than the roughly 670-donor mean. According to a later analysis, most CMV-associated TCR beta chains appeared to be HLA-restricted, and the HLA associations seemed to be driven largely by CMV exposure. The authors suggested that the approach could potentially be generalized to other disease states and immunological phenotypes. Only TCR beta chains were sequenced in this cohort, and the absence of alpha or paired-chain data limited detectable features. Several of the top co-occurrence clusters appeared to be linked to parvovirus B19, influenza, CMV and Epstein-Barr virus, according to a later analysis. Three of the identified cytomegalovirus-associated TCR beta chains were confirmed in vitro to be specific for cytomegalovirus antigens. When HLA alleles, especially DR and DQ, strongly co-occurred, attributing TCR associations to individual alleles was difficult. V-gene and J-gene trimming of TCR beta chains was associated with a missense DCLRE1C variant in a later genetic analysis, and the association was replicated in an independent cohort. In an earlier analysis of roughly 500 of the donors, most TCR beta V segments appeared in productive rearrangements about 90% or about 30% of the time, broadly matching IMGT annotations. Some 16 rarely observed V segments, including chromosome 9 orphons, were excluded from the earlier analysis of some 590 of the donors because counts were too low. Some IMGT-functional V segments, including TRBV6-2 and TRBV6-3, could not be distinguished by the 87-base-pair reads and were therefore excluded. Immune exposure information for the cohort was limited to CMV serostatus.

The CDR3 spans 18 residues, from the cysteine through the phenylalanine. CDR3 DNA only is kept here, 54 bases in frame from base 1. Reading the germline V gene gives CDR1 MNHNS and CDR2 SASEGT. V is cut back by 0 bases and J by 7 bases, with 14 bases in the junction unmatched. Libraries were prepared through the immunoSEQ multiplex PCR assay. A mixture of 60 forward primers for TCR Vbeta segments and 13 reverse primers for TCR Jbeta segments was used in the multiplex PCR. The CDR3 region of rearranged TCR beta genes was amplified from genomic DNA with a multiplex PCR assay. The amplified TCR beta libraries were sequenced on the Illumina HiSeq System as 87-base-pair reads. Concerning the study's data processing: Across the 670 or so repertoires, a later analysis counted 80 million or so unique TCR beta chains, 8.5 million to 12 million of which were shared by at least two donors. Raw reads were error-corrected and collapsed into unique sequences with a nearest-neighbor algorithm that merged closely related sequences to remove PCR and sequencing errors. V, D and J gene segments were assigned by aligning CDR3 sequences to IMGT reference sequences. For a sequence to be retained, at least a six-nucleotide match to both a V gene segment and a J gene segment was required. A rearrangement was called productive if the CDR3 had no stop codons and remained in frame with V and J, and every other rearrangement was called non-productive. Following IMGT convention, CDR3 was defined as the stretch from the second conserved V-encoded cysteine to the conserved J-encoded phenylalanine. In an earlier analysis of roughly 580 of the donors, sequences lacking an unambiguous match to a single V gene segment were excluded. An earlier analysis of about 590 of the donors classified V segments as functional when productive rearrangements were above 56.7% and as segregating when the standard deviation between donors was above 5%. A statistical classification framework was built for diagnosing cytomegalovirus status from the catalog of TCR beta chain sequences. A later analysis assigned V and J genes by comparing TCR nucleotide sequences with IMGT/GENE-DB human TR gene sequences. The TCRdist pipeline was used in a later analysis to assign CDR3 sequences and most-parsimonious VDJ recombination scenarios. In a later analysis, each TCR beta chain was defined by its CDR3 amino acid sequence together with its V-gene family, and reads without a unique V-gene family were excluded. To address suspected cross-contamination and a sequencing artifact, a later analysis removed 550 to 750 highly shared, low-generation-probability nucleotide sequences. A later analysis calculated a clonal expansion index for each public chain from normalized within-repertoire ranks of inferred template counts. Generation probabilities in a later analysis came from a VDJ recombination model fitted to out-of-frame rearrangements, and those results were checked against IGoR. In a later analysis, hypergeometric tests were used to score TCR-TCR, TCR-HLA and TCR-CMV co-occurrence, with a repertoire-size bias correction applied to TCR pairs. To estimate false discovery rates, a later analysis permuted the HLA or CMV assignments 20 times. A later analysis grouped co-occurring TCRs with DBSCAN, adding TCRdist sequence similarity when clustering within HLA-allele-positive subsets. Repertoires with fewer than 30,000 or more than 120,000 public chains were left out of co-occurrence clustering, as were four to six repertoires with anomalous nucleotide sharing. As stored in TCRdb, this immuneACCESS dataset retains in-frame rearrangements with V and J assigned. A fraction of the clones does not appear; measured against another copy, unresolved V genes explain less than half of the discrepancy, and the remainder lacks a known reason. V and J calls and clone size are as listed in that table; D and trimming were resolved from the DNA. This sample lists roughly 87,000 clones; approximately 75% were detected once. The ten biggest clones cover more than 3.5% of the sample.

The TCR comes from a man between 60 and 75 years old in good health and CMV-seronegative. The sequencing input was PBMCs. The chain employs TRBV6-1 and TRBJ1-4, with TRBD1 identical over 7 junction bases. The sequenced DNA is TGTGCCAGCAGTGAAGCCTTGGCGTCAGGGGGTGATTCTGAAAAACTGTTTTTT. Its protein reads: CASSEALASGGDSEKLFF.